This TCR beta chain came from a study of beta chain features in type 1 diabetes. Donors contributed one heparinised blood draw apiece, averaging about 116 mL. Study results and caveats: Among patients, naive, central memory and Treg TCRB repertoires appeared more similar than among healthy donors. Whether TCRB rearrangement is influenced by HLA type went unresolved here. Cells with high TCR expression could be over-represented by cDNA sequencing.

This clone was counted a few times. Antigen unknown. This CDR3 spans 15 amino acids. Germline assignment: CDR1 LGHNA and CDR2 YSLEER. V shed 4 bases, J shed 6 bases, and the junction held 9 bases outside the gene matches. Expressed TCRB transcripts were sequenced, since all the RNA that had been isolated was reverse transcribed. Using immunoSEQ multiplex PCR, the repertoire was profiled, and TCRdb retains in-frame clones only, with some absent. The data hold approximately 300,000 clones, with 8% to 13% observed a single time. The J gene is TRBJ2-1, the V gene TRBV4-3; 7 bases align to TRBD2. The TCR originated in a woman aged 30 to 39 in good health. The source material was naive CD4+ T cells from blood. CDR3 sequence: CASSLSGTFVNEQFF. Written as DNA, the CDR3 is TGCGCCAGCAGCCTAAGCGGGACTTTTGTCAATGAGCAGTTCTTC.